The 14 T cell receptor beta chains below all came from one sample that was sequenced in a study of immune cell composition in non-small cell lung cancer. Sequenced by immunoSEQ multiplex PCR; TCRdb stores in-frame clones only, minus some. Among around 2,200 clones listed, more than 60% were seen once. The specimen sequenced was lung tumor tissue. The source of these receptors is a human donor with non-small cell lung cancer.

This chain joins TRBV4-1 and TRBJ2-2; possibly TRBD1 for D (6 bases). This CDR3 region has 15 residues. Germline CDR1 and CDR2: MGHRA and YSYEKL. Trimming stripped 6 bases from V and 5 bases from J, with 16 bases between. The CDR3 bases are TGCGCCAGCAGTTCAGGGGCACGAATTACCGGGGAGCTGTTTTTT. Its translation is CASSSGARITGELFF.

This chain uses TRBV7-9 with TRBJ2-5; D is perhaps TRBD2 (5 bases). This CDR3 is 13 amino acids long. Trimming cost V 1 base and J 3 bases, with 6 bases left between them. Germline lookup yields CDR1 SEHNR and CDR2 FQNEAQ (reference sequence). As DNA, the CDR3 is TGTGCCAGCAGCTTAGGACTAAAAGAGACCCAGTACTTC. Its protein product is CASSLGLKETQYF. The variable domain in full, with the rest retrieved from reference TRBV7-9 and TRBJ2-5, is DTGVSQNPRHKITKRGQNVTFRCDPISEHNRLYWYRQTLGQGPEFLTYFQNEAQLEKSRLLSDRFSAERPKGSFSTLEIQRTEQGDSAMYLCASSLGLKETQYFGPGTRLLVL.

A few counts support this clone. The chain links TRBV10-1 to TRBJ2-7; D is perhaps TRBD1 (5 bases). CDR1 and CDR2 from the germline V gene are WNHNN and SYGVQD (reference sequence). V lost 1 base, J lost 6 bases, and 10 bases lay in between. The CDR3 is made up of 13 amino acids. The CDR3, as DNA: TGCGCCAGCAGTGAGTTAACAGGTTCCGAGCAGTACTTC. Encoded protein: CASSELTGSEQYF.

This chain joins TRBV6-1 and TRBJ2-5; D perhaps matches TRBD2 (7 bases). The V and J ends lost 5 bases and 10 bases respectively, with 11 bases between them. This CDR3 spans 11 amino acids. Germline V lookup: CDR1 MNHNS, CDR2 SASEGT. The CDR3 reads CASSRGGDQYF. The CDR3 DNA sequence: TGTGCCAGCAGTAGGGGGGGGGACCAGTACTTC.

This clone appeared a single time. The rearrangement joins TRBV5-6 to TRBJ2-1; possibly TRBD1 for D (6 bases). CDR1 is SGHDT, CDR2 YYEEEE, per germline. The CDR3 has 16 amino acids. V was clipped by 1 base and J by 6 bases, with 17 bases between them. The CDR3 is CASSLNVGQISNEQFF. The CDR3 DNA reads as TGTGCCAGCAGCTTGAATGTGGGACAAATATCCAATGAGCAGTTCTTC.

This chain uses TRBV2 with TRBJ2-5; 10 nucleotides align to TRBD2. The CDR3 is made up of 13 amino acids. Trimming took 4 bases from V and 4 from J; bases not matched to a gene: 0. Germline CDR1 SNHLY, CDR2 FYNNEI. CDR3 sequence reads: CASSGLAGETQYF. CDR3 nucleotide sequence: TGTGCCAGCAGTGGACTAGCGGGAGAGACCCAGTACTTC.

The rearrangement links TRBV6-6 to TRBJ1-1; TRBD1 might be the D (5 bases). This CDR3 is 14 amino acids long. The germline V gene encodes CDR1 MNHNY and CDR2 SVGAGI (reference sequence). V shed 0 bases and J shed 4 bases, with 9 bases lying between them. The CDR3 coding sequence is TGTGCCAGCAGTTACTCGGAGGGGCGCACTGAAGCTTTCTTT. It codes for CASSYSEGRTEAFF.

The V gene is TRBV7-9, the J gene TRBJ1-1, with unresolved D. Germline CDR1 SEHNR, CDR2 FQNEAQ (reference sequence). This CDR3 region has 13 residues. Trimming took off 3 bases at V and 5 bases at J, with 10 bases between the two ends. Written as DNA, the CDR3 is TGTGCCAGCAGCTTCATCTGGGAGACTGAAGCTTTCTTT. This gives the protein CASSFIWETEAFF.

V is TRBV19 and J is TRBJ1-3; 7 bases are a match to TRBD1. The CDR3 has 15 residues. Unmatched junction bases numbered 5, after V lost 2 bases and J lost 4 bases. The germline CDR1 and CDR2 sequences are LNHDA and SQIVND (reference sequence). The CDR3 DNA sequence: TGTGCCAGTAGTATATTAGGGGGCTCAGGAAACACCATATATTTT. Translating it yields CASSILGGSGNTIYF.

The CDR3 protein is CASSLTRYTDTQYF. The CDR3 bases are TGTGCCAGCAGCTTAACGAGGTACACAGATACGCAGTATTTT. The chain links TRBV7-2 to TRBJ2-3; D not certain. Per the germline V gene, CDR1 is SGHTA and CDR2 is FQGNSA. This CDR3 has 14 amino acids. The V end was cut by 2 bases, the J end by 2 bases, with 8 bases between.

The V and J genes are TRBV28 and TRBJ2-7, with a weak D call TRBD2 (5 bases). V was pared by 10 bases and J by 0 bases, with 19 bases between. The CDR3 consists of 15 residues. Germline CDR1 and CDR2: MDHEN and SYDVKM. The CDR3 nucleotides read TGTGCCACCACCCCTCCCGAGCGGAGCTCCTACGAGCAGTACTTC. Translation gives CATTPPERSSYEQYF.

The chain is built from TRBV6-5 and TRBJ2-3; D perhaps matches TRBD2 (5 bases). V was clipped by 8 bases and J by 3 bases, with 15 bases between them. This CDR3 comprises 14 residues. Germline lookup yields CDR1 MNHEY and CDR2 SVGAGI. Written as DNA, the CDR3 is TGTGCCAGCCAACCGGGATACCAAACAGATACGCAGTATTTT. Translation gives CASQPGYQTDTQYF.

The chain links TRBV18 to TRBJ2-6, with D possibly matching TRBD2 (7 bases). Trimming cost V 6 bases and J 4 bases, with 22 bases left between them. This CDR3 is built from 18 residues. The germline V gene encodes CDR1 KGHSH and CDR2 LQKENI. The chain's CDR3 is CASSPARGGAGGANVLTF. The CDR3, as DNA: TGTGCCAGCTCGCCAGCCCGAGGGGGGGCTGGCGGGGCCAACGTCCTGACTTTC. The full variable domain, with the rest looked up from reference TRBV18 and TRBJ2-6, is NAGVMQNPRHLVRRRGQEARLRCSPMKGHSHVYWYRQLPEEGLKFMVYLQKENIIDESGMPKERFSAEFPKEGPSILRIQQVVRGDSAAYFCASSPARGGAGGANVLTFGAGSRLTVL.

This clone was picked up a small number of times. The chain employs TRBV28 and TRBJ2-1; tentatively, D is TRBD2 (6 bases). The ends were cut back, 6 bases at V and 5 bases at J, with 8 bases in the middle. The CDR3 sequence is 12 residues long. Germline-derived CDR1 and CDR2 are MDHEN and SYDVKM. CDR3 sequence: CASRGGDNEQFF. DNA of the CDR3: TGTGCCAGCAGGGGGGGAGACAATGAGCAGTTCTTC.